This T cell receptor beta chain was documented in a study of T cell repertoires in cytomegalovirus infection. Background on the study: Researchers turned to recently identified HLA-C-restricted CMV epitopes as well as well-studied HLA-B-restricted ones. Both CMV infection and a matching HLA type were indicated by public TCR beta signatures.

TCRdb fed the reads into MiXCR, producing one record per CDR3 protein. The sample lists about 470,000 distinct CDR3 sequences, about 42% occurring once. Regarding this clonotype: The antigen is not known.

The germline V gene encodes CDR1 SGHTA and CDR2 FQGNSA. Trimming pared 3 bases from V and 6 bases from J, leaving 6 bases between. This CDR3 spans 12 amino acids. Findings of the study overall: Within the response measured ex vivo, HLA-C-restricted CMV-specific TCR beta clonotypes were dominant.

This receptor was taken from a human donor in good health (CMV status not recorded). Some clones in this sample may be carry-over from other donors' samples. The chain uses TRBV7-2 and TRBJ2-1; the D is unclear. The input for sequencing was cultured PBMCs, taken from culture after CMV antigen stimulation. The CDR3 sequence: CASSFMSNEQFF. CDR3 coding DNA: TGTGCCAGCAGCTTTATGAGCAATGAGCAGTTCTTC.